This T cell receptor (beta chain) was identified during a study of blood T cell repertoires in COVID-19. About the research overall: Some COVID-19 samples were acute and others convalescent; all came from the United States, Italy and Spain. Nucleic acid was either cDNA or gDNA, and it came from T cells, B-cell-depleted T cells, or PBMCs.

As processed by the authors: Reference gene primer amplification gave estimated nucleated cell counts. Clones were read by immunoSEQ multiplex PCR, and TCRdb kept only the in-frame ones, dropping some. V, J and clone size are taken as reported in that table, and D and trimming were inferred from the DNA itself. This table has approximately 300,000 clones, roughly 87% appearing once. Germline values: CDR1 SGHVS, CDR2 FQNEAQ. CDR3 length: 17 residues. Trimming cost V 5 bases and J 4 bases, with 22 bases left between them. The sequence derives from a man between 18 and 35 years old with active or convalescent COVID-19. Sample: peripheral blood. V gene TRBV7-8 combines with J gene TRBJ2-3, with D possibly being TRBD1 (6 bases). The CDR3 nucleotides are TGTGCCAGCAGCCGAGGTGGAGGACACAGGGTATCAGATACGCAGTATTTT. Translation gives CASSRGGGHRVSDTQYF.